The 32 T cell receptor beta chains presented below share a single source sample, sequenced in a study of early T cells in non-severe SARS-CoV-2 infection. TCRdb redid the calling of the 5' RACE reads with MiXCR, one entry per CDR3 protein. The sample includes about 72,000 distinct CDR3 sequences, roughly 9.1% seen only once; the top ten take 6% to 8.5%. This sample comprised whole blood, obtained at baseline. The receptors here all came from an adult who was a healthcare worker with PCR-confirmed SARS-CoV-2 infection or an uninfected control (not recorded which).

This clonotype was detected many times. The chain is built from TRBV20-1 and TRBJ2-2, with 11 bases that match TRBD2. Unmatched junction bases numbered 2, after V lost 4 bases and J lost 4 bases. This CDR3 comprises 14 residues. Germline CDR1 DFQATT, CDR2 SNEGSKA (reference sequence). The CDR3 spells CSATSGGTTGELFF. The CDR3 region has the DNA TGCAGTGCTACTAGCGGGGGGACCACCGGGGAGCTGTTTTTT.

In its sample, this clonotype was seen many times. The CDR3 here is CAWSVHGDQPQHF. DNA of the CDR3: TGTGCCTGGAGTGTTCACGGTGATCAGCCCCAGCATTTT. The V call is TRBV30, the J call TRBJ1-5; D is uncertain. Trimming took off 0 bases at V and 5 bases at J, with 8 bases between the two ends. The CDR3 is 13 amino acids. In germline, CDR1 is GTSNPN, CDR2 SVGIG (reference sequence).

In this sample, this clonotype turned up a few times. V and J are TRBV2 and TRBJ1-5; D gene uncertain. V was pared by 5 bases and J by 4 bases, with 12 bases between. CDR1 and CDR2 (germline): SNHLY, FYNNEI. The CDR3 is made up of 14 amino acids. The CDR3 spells CASSTEGANQPQHF. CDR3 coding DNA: TGTGCCAGCAGTACCGAAGGCGCGAATCAGCCCCAGCATTTT.

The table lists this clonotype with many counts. CDR3 loop: CASRGQVNTEAFF. CDR3 DNA: TGTGCCAGCAGGGGACAGGTGAACACTGAAGCTTTCTTT. The rearrangement joins TRBV14 to TRBJ1-1, with TRBD1 identical over 8 bases. Germline CDR1 and CDR2: SGHDN and FVKESK. J lost 0 bases, V lost 6 bases, and 0 bases had no gene match. CDR3 length: 13 amino acids.

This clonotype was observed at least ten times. CDR3 loop: CASSETGGGTDTQYF. The CDR3 region has the DNA TGTGCCAGCAGTGAAACGGGGGGCGGCACAGATACGCAGTATTTT. The gene calls are TRBV6-2 or TRBV6-3 and TRBJ2-3; maybe TRBD2 (7 bases). This CDR3 has 15 amino acids. Germline V gives CDR1 MNHEY, CDR2 SVGEGT. V was shortened by 5 bases and J by 1 base, with 13 bases between the two germline ends.

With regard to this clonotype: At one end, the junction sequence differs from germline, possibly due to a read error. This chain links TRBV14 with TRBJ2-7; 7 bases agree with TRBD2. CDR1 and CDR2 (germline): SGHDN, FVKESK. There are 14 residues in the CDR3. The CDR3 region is CTSSTRTSVSEQYF. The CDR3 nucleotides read TGTACCAGCAGCACACGGACTAGTGTGAGCGAGCAGTACTTC. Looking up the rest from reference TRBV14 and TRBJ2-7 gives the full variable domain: EAGVTQFPSHSVIEKGQTVTLRCDPISGHDNLYWYRRVMGKEIKFLLHFVKESKQDESGMPNNRFLAERTGGTYSTLKVQPAELEDSGVYFCTSSTRTSVSEQYFGPGTRLTVT.

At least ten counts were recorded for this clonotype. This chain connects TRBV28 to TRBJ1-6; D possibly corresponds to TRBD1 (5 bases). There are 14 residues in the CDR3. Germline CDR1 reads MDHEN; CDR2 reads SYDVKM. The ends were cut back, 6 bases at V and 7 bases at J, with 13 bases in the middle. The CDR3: CASRTGTENSPLHF. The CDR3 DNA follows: TGTGCCAGCAGGACCGGGACTGAGAATTCACCCCTCCACTTT.

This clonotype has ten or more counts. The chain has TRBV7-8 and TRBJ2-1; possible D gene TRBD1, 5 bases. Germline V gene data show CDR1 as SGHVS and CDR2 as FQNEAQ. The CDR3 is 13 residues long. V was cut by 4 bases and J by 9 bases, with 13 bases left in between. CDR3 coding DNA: TGTGCCAGCAGCTCTACCCAGGGCCGTGAGCAGTTCTTC. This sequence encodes CASSSTQGREQFF.

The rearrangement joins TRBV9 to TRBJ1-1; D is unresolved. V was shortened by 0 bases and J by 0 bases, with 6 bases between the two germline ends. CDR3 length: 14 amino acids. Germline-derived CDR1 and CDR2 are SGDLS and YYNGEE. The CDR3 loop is CASSVGGMNTEAFF. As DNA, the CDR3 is TGTGCCAGCAGCGTAGGGGGAATGAACACTGAAGCTTTCTTT.

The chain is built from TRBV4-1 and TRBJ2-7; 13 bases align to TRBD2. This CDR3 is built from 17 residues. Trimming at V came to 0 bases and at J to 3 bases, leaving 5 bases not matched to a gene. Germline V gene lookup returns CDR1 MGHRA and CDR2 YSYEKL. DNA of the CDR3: TGCGCCAGCAGCCAAGATAAGGGACTAGCGGGGTACTACGAGCAGTACTTC. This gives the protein CASSQDKGLAGYYEQYF.

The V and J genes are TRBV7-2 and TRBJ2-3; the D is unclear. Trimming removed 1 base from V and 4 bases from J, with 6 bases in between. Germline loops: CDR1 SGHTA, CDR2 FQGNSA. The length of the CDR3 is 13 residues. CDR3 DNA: TGTGCCAGCAGCTTAGAAAGTCCAGATACGCAGTATTTT. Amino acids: CASSLESPDTQYF.

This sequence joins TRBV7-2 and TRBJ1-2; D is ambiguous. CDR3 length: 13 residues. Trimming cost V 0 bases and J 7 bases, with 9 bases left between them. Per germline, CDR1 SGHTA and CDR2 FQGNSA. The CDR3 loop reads CASSLAGVAGYTF. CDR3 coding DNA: TGTGCCAGCAGCTTAGCGGGCGTCGCTGGCTACACCTTC.

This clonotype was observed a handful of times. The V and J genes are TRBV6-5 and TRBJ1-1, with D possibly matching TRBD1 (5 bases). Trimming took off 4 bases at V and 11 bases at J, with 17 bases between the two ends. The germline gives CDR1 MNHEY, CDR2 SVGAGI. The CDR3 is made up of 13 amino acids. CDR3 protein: CASSWQGAGTAFF. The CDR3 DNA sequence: TGTGCCAGCAGTTGGCAGGGAGCGGGGACGGCTTTCTTT.

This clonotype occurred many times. CDR3 amino acids: CASSVGPSSYEQYF. The CDR3 nucleotides read TGTGCCAGCAGCGTCGGGCCCAGCTCCTACGAGCAGTACTTC. The chain carries TRBV7-9 and TRBJ2-7; D remains unclear. The CDR3 totals 14 residues. Trimming cost V 5 bases and J 0 bases, with 11 bases left between them. Germline values: CDR1 SEHNR, CDR2 FQNEAQ (reference sequence).

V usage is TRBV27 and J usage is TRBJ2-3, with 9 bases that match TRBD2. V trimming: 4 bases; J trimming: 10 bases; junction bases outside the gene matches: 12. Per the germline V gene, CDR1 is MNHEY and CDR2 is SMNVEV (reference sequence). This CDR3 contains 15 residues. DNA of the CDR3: TGTGCCAGCAGTTCCCCCGCTAGCGGGGAACCCTCGCAGTATTTT. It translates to CASSSPASGEPSQYF.

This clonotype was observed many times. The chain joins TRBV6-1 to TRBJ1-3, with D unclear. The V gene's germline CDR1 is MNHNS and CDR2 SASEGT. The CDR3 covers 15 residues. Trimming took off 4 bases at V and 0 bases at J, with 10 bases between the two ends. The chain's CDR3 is CASSGDLRSGNTIYF. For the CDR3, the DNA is TGTGCCAGCAGTGGCGATTTGCGCTCTGGAAACACCATATATTTT.

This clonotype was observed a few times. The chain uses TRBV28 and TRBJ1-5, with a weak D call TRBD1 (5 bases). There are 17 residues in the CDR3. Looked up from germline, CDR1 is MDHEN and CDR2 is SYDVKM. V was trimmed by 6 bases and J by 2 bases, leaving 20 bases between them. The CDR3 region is CASSPHMGRSGNQPQHF. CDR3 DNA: TGTGCCAGCAGCCCTCATATGGGGCGGAGTGGCAATCAGCCCCAGCATTTT.

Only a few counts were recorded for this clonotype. The CDR3: CASSPGRQQYF. The CDR3 DNA is TGTGCCAGCAGCCCGGGACGGCAGCAGTACTTC. The chain carries TRBV5-8 and TRBJ2-7; tentatively, D is TRBD1 or TRBD2 (5 bases each). Germline CDR1 and CDR2: SGHTS and YDEGEE. This CDR3 is 11 amino acids long. Trimming removed 4 bases from V and 8 bases from J, with 10 bases in between.

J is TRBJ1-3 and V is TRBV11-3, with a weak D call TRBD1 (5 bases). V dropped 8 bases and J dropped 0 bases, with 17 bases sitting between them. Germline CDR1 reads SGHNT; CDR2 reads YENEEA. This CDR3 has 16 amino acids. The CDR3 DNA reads TGTGCCAGCCGCGGGGCCGGAGACCGCTCTGGAAACACCATATATTTT. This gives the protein CASRGAGDRSGNTIYF. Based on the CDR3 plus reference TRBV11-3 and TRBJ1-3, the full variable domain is EAGVVQSPRYKIIEKKQPVAFWCNPISGHNTLYWYLQNLGQGPELLIRYENEEAVDDSQLPKDRFSAERLKGVDSTLKIQPAELGDSAVYLCASRGAGDRSGNTIYFGEGSWLTVV.

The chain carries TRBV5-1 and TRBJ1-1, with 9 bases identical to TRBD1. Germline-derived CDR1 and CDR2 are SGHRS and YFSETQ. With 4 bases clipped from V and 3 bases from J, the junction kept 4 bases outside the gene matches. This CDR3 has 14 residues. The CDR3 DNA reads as TGCGCCAGCAGCCTACAGGGGGCGCACACTGAAGCTTTCTTT. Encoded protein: CASSLQGAHTEAFF. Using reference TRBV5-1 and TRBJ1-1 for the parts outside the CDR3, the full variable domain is KAGVTQTPRYLIKTRGQQVTLSCSPISGHRSVSWYQQTPGQGLQFLFEYFSETQRNKGNFPGRFSGRQFSNSRSEMNVSTLELGDSALYLCASSLQGAHTEAFFGQGTRLTVV.

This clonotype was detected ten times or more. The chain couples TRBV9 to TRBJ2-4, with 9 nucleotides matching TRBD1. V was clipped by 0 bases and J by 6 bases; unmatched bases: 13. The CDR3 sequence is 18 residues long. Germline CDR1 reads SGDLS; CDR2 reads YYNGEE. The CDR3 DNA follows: TGTGCCAGCAGCGTAGGTGGAGGGGGACAGGGATTAGGAAACATTCAGTACTTC. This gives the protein CASSVGGGGQGLGNIQYF.

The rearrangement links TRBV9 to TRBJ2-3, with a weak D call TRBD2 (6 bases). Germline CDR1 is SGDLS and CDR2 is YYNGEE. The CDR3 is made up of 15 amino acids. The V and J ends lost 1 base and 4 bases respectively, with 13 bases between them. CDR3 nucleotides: TGTGCCAGCAGCGTAACGGGGGTTCGGGCAGATACGCAGTATTTT. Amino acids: CASSVTGVRADTQYF.

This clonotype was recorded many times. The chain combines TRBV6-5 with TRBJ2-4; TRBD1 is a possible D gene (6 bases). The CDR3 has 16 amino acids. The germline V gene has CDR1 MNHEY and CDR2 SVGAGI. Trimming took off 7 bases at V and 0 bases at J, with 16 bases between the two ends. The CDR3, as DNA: TGTGCCAGCACCGGGAACAGGGCACTAGCCAAAAACATTCAGTACTTC. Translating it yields CASTGNRALAKNIQYF.

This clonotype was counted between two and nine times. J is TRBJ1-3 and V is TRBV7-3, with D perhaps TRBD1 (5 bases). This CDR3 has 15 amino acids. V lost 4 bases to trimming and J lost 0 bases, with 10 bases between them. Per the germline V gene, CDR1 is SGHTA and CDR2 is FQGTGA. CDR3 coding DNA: TGTGCCAGCAGCTATGGGGGTAGCTCTGGAAACACCATATATTTT. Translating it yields CASSYGGSSGNTIYF.

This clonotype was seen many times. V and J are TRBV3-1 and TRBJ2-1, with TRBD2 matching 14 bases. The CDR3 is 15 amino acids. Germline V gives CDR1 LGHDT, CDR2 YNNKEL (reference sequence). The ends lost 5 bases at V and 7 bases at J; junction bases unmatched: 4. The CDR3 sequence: CASSETSGGENEQFF. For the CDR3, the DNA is TGTGCCAGCAGCGAGACTAGCGGGGGGGAGAATGAGCAGTTCTTC.

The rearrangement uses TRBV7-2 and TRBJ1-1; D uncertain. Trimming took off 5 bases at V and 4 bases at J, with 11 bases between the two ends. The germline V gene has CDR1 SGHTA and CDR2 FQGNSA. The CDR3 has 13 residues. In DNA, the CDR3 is TGTGCCAGCAGCACCATCCCCGGCACTGAAGCTTTCTTT. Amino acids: CASSTIPGTEAFF.

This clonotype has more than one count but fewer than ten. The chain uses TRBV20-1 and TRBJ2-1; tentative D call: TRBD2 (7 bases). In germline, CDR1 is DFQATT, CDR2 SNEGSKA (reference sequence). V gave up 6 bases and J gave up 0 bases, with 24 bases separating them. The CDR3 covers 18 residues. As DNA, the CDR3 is TGCAGTGCCACGGGAGGAGGGGGGGAAGTTAGCTCCTACAATGAGCAGTTCTTC. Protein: CSATGGGGEVSSYNEQFF.

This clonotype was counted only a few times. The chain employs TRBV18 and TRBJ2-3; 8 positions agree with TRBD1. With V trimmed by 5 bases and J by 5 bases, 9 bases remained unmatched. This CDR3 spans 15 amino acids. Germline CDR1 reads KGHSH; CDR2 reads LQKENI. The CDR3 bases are TGTGCCAGCTCATCGACAGGGGTCAGACAAGATACGCAGTATTTT. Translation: CASSSTGVRQDTQYF.

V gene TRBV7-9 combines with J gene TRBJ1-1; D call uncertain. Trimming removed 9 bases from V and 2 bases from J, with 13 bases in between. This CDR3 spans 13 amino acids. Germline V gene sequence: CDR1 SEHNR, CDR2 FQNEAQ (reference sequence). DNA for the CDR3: TGTGCCAGTCCGGGAGCACCAAACACTGAAGCTTTCTTT. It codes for CASPGAPNTEAFF.

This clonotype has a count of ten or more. The CDR3 coding sequence is TGTGCCAGCAGCTGGCAGACTAGCGGTAGAAACATTCAGTACTTC. It is translated as CASSWQTSGRNIQYF. V is TRBV11-2 and J is TRBJ2-4, with 9 bases matching TRBD2. The trim removed 4 bases at V and 6 bases at J, leaving 7 bases unmatched. Germline V gene lookup returns CDR1 SGHAT and CDR2 FQNNGV. The CDR3 spans 15 residues.

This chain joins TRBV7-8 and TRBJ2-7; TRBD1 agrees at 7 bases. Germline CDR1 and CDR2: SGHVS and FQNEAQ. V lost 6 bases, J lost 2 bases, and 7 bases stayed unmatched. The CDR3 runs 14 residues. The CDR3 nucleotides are TGTGCCAGCAGTTACCGGGACAGCACCTACGAGCAGTACTTC. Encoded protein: CASSYRDSTYEQYF.

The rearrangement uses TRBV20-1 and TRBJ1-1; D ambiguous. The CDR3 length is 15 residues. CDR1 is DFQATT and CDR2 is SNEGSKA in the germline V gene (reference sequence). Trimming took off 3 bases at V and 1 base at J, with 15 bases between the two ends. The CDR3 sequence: CSARERSWGNTEAFF. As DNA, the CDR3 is TGCAGTGCTAGGGAAAGATCATGGGGGAACACTGAAGCTTTCTTT.